This TCR beta chain was profiled in a study of cytomegalovirus exposure and HLA in healthy donors. This CDR3 spans 15 amino acids. Germline CDR1 reads ENHRY; CDR2 reads SYGVKD. With V trimmed by 8 bases and J by 8 bases, 11 bases remained unmatched. Data came from immunoSEQ multiplex PCR; TCRdb stores just in-frame clones and leaves some out. The sample lists 130,000 to 150,000 clones, about 89% occurring once. The sequenced material came from PBMCs. The TCR was taken from a woman younger than 35 in good health and CMV-seropositive. The rearrangement joins TRBV10-3 to TRBJ2-1; TRBD2 aligns across 11 bases. The CDR3 region is CAIEASGRRGDEQFF. DNA of the CDR3: TGTGCCATCGAAGCTAGCGGGAGGAGGGGCGATGAGCAGTTCTTC.